This T cell receptor beta chain comes out of a study of blood T cell repertoires in COVID-19. As originally analysed: Estimated nucleated cell counts came from reference gene primer amplification. TCRdb's table, derived via immunoSEQ multiplex PCR, lists solely in-frame clones and lacks some. From that table come the V and J calls and clone size; the DNA was used to work out D and trimming. Here the sample spans tens of thousands of clones, over 75% being singletons. CDR1 and CDR2 from the germline V gene are MGHRA and YSYEKL. V gave up 4 bases and J gave up 0 bases, with 13 bases separating them. The CDR3 runs 16 residues.

Sequencing input: peripheral blood. The gene calls are TRBV4-1 and TRBJ2-1; D perhaps matches TRBD2 (6 bases). This receptor was identified in a human donor in a cohort sampled during active COVID-19. The DNA for the CDR3 is TGCGCCAGCAGCCTAGGGGCGGGGAGCTCCTACAATGAGCAGTTCTTC. Encoded protein: CASSLGAGSSYNEQFF.